The 12 T cell receptor beta chains reported below all come from one sample, sequenced in a study of T cell responses to AZD1222 COVID-19 vaccine. TCRdb's table, derived via immunoSEQ multiplex PCR, lists solely in-frame clones and lacks some. The sample includes 150,000 or so clones, under 95% of them seen just once. The source was peripheral blood, collected on day 0 of AZD1222 vaccination. The receptor source for this set is an adult in good health.

The chain recombines TRBV19 with TRBJ2-7; no clear D. Germline CDR1 LNHDA, CDR2 SQIVND (reference sequence). This CDR3 has 14 residues. Trimming removed 2 bases from V and 2 bases from J, with 10 bases in between. CDR3 in DNA: TGTGCCAGTAGTATAACTGGGCCTCCCTACGAGCAGTACTTC. Amino acid sequence: CASSITGPPYEQYF.

J is TRBJ2-3 and V is TRBV4-1; maybe TRBD2 (7 bases). Germline CDR1 and CDR2: MGHRA and YSYEKL. V lost 1 base to trimming and J lost 2 bases, with 19 bases between them. The CDR3 has 18 amino acids. The CDR3 is CASSQGGASGRPTDTQYF. DNA for the CDR3: TGCGCCAGCAGCCAAGGGGGGGCTAGCGGTCGTCCCACAGATACGCAGTATTTT.

The V call is TRBV19, the J call TRBJ2-1, with D tentatively TRBD1 or TRBD2 (6 bases each). The germline V and J ends were trimmed by 5 bases and 0 bases, with 14 bases remaining between them. The CDR3 extends over 16 amino acids. CDR1 is LNHDA, CDR2 SQIVND, per germline (reference sequence). This CDR3 reads CASSWGAQASYNEQFF. In nucleotides, the CDR3 is TGTGCCAGTAGTTGGGGGGCCCAGGCCTCCTACAATGAGCAGTTCTTC.

The chain joins TRBV27 to TRBJ2-2; the match to TRBD1 covers 8 bases. Per germline, CDR1 MNHEY and CDR2 SMNVEV (reference sequence). This CDR3 is 16 amino acids long. V lost 4 bases to trimming and J lost 4 bases; unmatched junction nucleotides: 8. The chain's CDR3 is CASSSWQGATTGELFF. As DNA, the CDR3 is TGTGCCAGCAGTTCGTGGCAGGGGGCAACCACCGGGGAGCTGTTTTTT.

DNA of the CDR3: TGTGCCAGCAACGTGGGCGCTTCCTACGAGCAGTACTTC. Translated, it gives CASNVGASYEQYF. This rearrangement joins TRBV6-5 to TRBJ2-7; unclear D gene. The germline V gene encodes CDR1 MNHEY and CDR2 SVGAGI. Trimming shortened V by 7 bases and J by 1 base, and 11 bases separated the two germline ends. The length of the CDR3 is 13 residues.

The chain couples TRBV2 to TRBJ2-1, with 8 positions matching TRBD2. Germline lookup yields CDR1 SNHLY and CDR2 FYNNEI. CDR3 length: 16 residues. With 6 bases clipped from V and 8 bases from J, the junction kept 15 bases outside the gene matches. The CDR3 sequence is CASSGRGGRSSDEQFF. In nucleotides, the CDR3 is TGTGCCAGCAGCGGCCGGGGGGGGCGATCTAGCGATGAGCAGTTCTTC.

There are a few counts of this clone. This chain uses TRBV5-6 with TRBJ2-7; a weak D match, TRBD1 (5 bases). The CDR3 runs 15 residues. V lost 4 bases, J lost 2 bases, and 16 bases lay in between. Germline lookup yields CDR1 SGHDT and CDR2 YYEEEE. The CDR3 spells CASSRQRIYPYEQYF. CDR3 bases: TGTGCCAGCAGCCGACAGCGTATTTACCCCTACGAGCAGTACTTC.

V usage is TRBV4-2 and J usage is TRBJ2-7, with 8 bases matching TRBD1. Germline CDR1 is LGHNA and CDR2 is YNFKEQ. This CDR3 comprises 15 residues. With V trimmed by 1 base and J by 4 bases, 6 bases remained unmatched. The CDR3 DNA reads as TGTGCCAGCAGCCAAGGGGGGACAGGAGAATACGAGCAGTACTTC. This gives the protein CASSQGGTGEYEQYF.

The chain links TRBV6-5 to TRBJ1-1; unclear D gene. The ends were cut back, 9 bases at V and 0 bases at J, with 8 bases in the middle. The V gene's germline CDR1 is MNHEY and CDR2 SVGAGI. The CDR3 is 12 amino acids. The CDR3 coding sequence is TGTGCCAGTCAGGTTCTGAACACTGAAGCTTTCTTT. This encodes CASQVLNTEAFF.

The V call is TRBV19, the J call TRBJ1-5, with D possibly matching TRBD1 (5 bases). The CDR3 is made up of 12 amino acids. Deletions cut 10 bases from V and 4 bases from J, with 11 bases between. Germline V CDR1 and CDR2: LNHDA, SQIVND (reference sequence). The CDR3 loop reads CAIGVGNQPQHF. The CDR3 bases are TGTGCCATAGGGGTTGGGAATCAGCCCCAGCATTTT.

The chain uses TRBV21-1 and TRBJ2-1; the table gives TRBD1 as D, unverified against the DNA. TRBV21-1 is a recognized pseudogene. This CDR3 is built from 16 residues. The CDR3 DNA reads TGTGCCAGCATCTTTCTCGGACAGGTCTCCTACAATGAGCAGTTCTTC. Protein sequence: CASIFLGQVSYNEQFF.

The chain uses TRBV7-9 and TRBJ1-2; D gene ambiguous. The CDR3 covers 13 residues. The germline V gene has CDR1 SEHNR and CDR2 FQNEAQ (reference sequence). Trimming removed 1 base at V and 4 bases at J, with 7 bases between. In DNA, the CDR3 is TGTGCCAGCAGCTTAGGGACCCTCTATGGCTACACCTTC. This encodes CASSLGTLYGYTF.